This is a list of T cell receptor beta chains from one sample in a study of beta chain features in type 1 diabetes. The method was immunoSEQ multiplex PCR; TCRdb's version includes in-frame clones alone and lacks a portion of them. This sample yields about 930,000 clones, of which about a sixth are seen a single time; around 0.02% belongs to the top ten. The sequenced sample was naive CD4+ T cells from blood. These receptors were taken from a woman aged 18-29 years in good health. Both conserved end residues are part of each CDR3. The D gene is left open where the match is weak. Clone size, where shown, is once, few, many, or a class for clones that have expanded.

few	TRBD1	TRBV7-2	TRBJ2-1	TGTGCCAGCAGCTTTGGGACAGTTACCTACAATGAGCAGTTCTTC	CASSFGTVTYNEQFF
.	.	TRBV28	TRBJ2-2	TGTGCCAGCAGTTTATATCCCCTACAGGCCGGGGAGCTGTTTTTT	CASSLYPLQAGELFF
few	.	TRBV2	TRBJ2-2	TGTGCCAGCAGTGTTGCGGCCCCCGGGGAGCTGTTTTTT	CASSVAAPGELFF
.	.	TRBV6-1	TRBJ2-1	TGTGCCAGCAGTGTATCCCGGGACGCTTTTCCGGTCTTC	CASSVSRDAFPVF
few	.	TRBV27	TRBJ1-4	TGTGCCAGCAGTCGTACACGGAATGAAAAACTGTTTTTT	CASSRTRNEKLFF
few	.	TRBV29-1	TRBJ2-5	TGCAGCGTTGAAGGACTGGGGGAGACCCAGTACTTC	CSVEGLGETQYF
few	TRBD1	TRBV28	TRBJ1-4	TGTGCCAGCTCCAGAGGGACAGACATTGAAAAACTGTTTTTT	CASSRGTDIEKLFF
few	TRBD2	TRBV11-2	TRBJ2-4	TGTGCCAGCACCCAAGCGGGAGCGAAAAACATTCAGTACTTC	CASTQAGAKNIQYF
.	TRBD1	TRBV27	TRBJ2-7	TGTGCCAGCAGTAAAGACAGGGGCGACTACGAGCAGTACTTC	CASSKDRGDYEQYF
few	.	TRBV6-1	TRBJ1-5	TGTGCCAGTACGGACCGGAGGGTCAATCAGCCCCAGCATTTT	CASTDRRVNQPQHF
few	.	TRBV6-5	TRBJ1-4	TGTGCCAGCAGAGAACACGGTACAGGGAGTGAAAAACTGTTTTTT	CASREHGTGSEKLFF
few	.	TRBV18	TRBJ2-7	TGTGCCAGCTCACTATATGAGGGCTACGAGCAGTACTTC	CASSLYEGYEQYF
few	.	TRBV18	TRBJ1-5	TGTGCCACCGCCAGGGGAAGCAATCAGCCCCAGCATTTT	CATARGSNQPQHF
few	TRBD1	TRBV18	TRBJ2-1	TGTGCCAGCTCACCTATTGCGGGACAGGAAGGTGAGCAGTTCTTC	CASSPIAGQEGEQFF
.	.	TRBV2	TRBJ2-6	TGTGCCAGCACGGTTCTACCCTCTGGGGCCAACGTCCTGACTTTC	CASTVLPSGANVLTF
.	.	TRBV6-1	TRBJ2-7	TGTGCCAGCAGTGGTAGTACCTACGAGCAGTACTTC	CASSGSTYEQYF
.	TRBD2	TRBV7-2	TRBJ2-1	TGTGCCAGCAGCTTCGTAGGCGGGAGGGAGCAGTTCTTC	CASSFVGGREQFF
once	TRBD1	TRBV6-6	TRBJ2-7	TGTGCCAGCAGCAGGGGACAGCCTGGGGAGCAGTACTTC	CASSRGQPGEQYF
.	.	TRBV7-9	TRBJ2-7	TGTGCCAGCAGCTTCATCGACGAGCAGTACTTC	CASSFIDEQYF
.	.	TRBV7-2	TRBJ2-3	TGTGCCAGCAGCTTAAAATACGGGGCAGATACGCAGTATTTT	CASSLKYGADTQYF
.	.	TRBV27	TRBJ2-5	TGTGCCAGCAGTTTTCGGGGTGGCGAGACCCAGTACTTC	CASSFRGGETQYF
.	TRBD2	TRBV5-1	TRBJ2-1	TGCGCCAGCAGCTTCCGAGCGGGAGATGAGCAGTTCTTC	CASSFRAGDEQFF
few	.	TRBV7-3	TRBJ2-1	TGTGCCAGCAGCTTAAGCGGGAACGACAATGAGCAGTTCTTC	CASSLSGNDNEQFF
few	TRBD1	TRBV27	TRBJ1-5	TGTGCCAGCAGTCGGACAGGGGGTGATGGATGGCAGCCCCAGCATTTT	CASSRTGGDGWQPQHF
few	.	TRBV28	TRBJ2-6	TGTGCCAGCAGCTCGACAGCAACTGGGGCCAACGTCCTGACTTTC	CASSSTATGANVLTF